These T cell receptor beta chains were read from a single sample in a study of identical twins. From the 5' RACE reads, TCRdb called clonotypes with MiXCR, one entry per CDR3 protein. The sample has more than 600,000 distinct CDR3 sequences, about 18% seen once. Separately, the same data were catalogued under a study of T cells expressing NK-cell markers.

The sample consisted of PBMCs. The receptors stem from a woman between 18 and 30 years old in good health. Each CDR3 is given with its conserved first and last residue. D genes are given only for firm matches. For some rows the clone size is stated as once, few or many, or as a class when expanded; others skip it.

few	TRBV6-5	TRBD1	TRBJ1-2	CASSGQGNGYTF	TGTGCCAGCAGCGGACAGGGGAATGGCTACACCTTC
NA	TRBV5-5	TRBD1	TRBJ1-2	CASSPRDSNYGYTF	TGTGCCAGCAGCCCCCGGGACAGCAACTATGGCTACACCTTC
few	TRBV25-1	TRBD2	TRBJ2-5	CASSATSGSKTQYF	TGTGCCAGCAGTGCAACTAGCGGGAGTAAGACCCAGTACTTC
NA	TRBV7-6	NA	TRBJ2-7	CASSKTVSYEQYF	TGTGCCAGCAGCAAGACGGTCTCCTACGAGCAGTACTTC
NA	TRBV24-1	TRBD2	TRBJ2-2	CATSGGSGSTGELFF	TGTGCCACCAGTGGAGGCAGCGGGAGCACCGGGGAGCTGTTTTTT
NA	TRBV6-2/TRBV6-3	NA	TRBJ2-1	CASSYSSEYNEQFF	TGTGCCAGCAGTTACTCGTCAGAATACAATGAGCAGTTCTTC
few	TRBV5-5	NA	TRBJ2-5	CASSLEQILTQYF	TGTGCCAGCAGCTTGGAGCAAATTCTGACCCAGTACTTC
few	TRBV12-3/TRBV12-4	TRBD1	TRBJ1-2	CASGSSYSQGAMSYTF	TGTGCCAGCGGAAGCAGTTATAGTCAGGGGGCGATGAGCTACACCTTC
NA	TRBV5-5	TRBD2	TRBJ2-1	CASSLDGTSGSEQFF	TGTGCCAGCAGCTTGGACGGGACTAGCGGGAGCGAGCAGTTCTTC
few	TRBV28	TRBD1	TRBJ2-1	CASSLQGIRFF	TGTGCCAGCAGCTTACAGGGGATAAGGTTCTTC
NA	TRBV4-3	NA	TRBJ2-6	CASSQDVKGSSGANVLTF	TGCGCCAGCAGCCAAGATGTGAAGGGGAGCTCTGGGGCCAACGTCCTGACTTTC
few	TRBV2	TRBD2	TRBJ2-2	CASRGDLAGFTGELFF	TGTGCCAGCAGGGGGGATCTAGCGGGCTTCACCGGGGAGCTGTTTTTT
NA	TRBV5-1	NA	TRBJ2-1	CASAAGSLDEQFF	TGCGCCAGCGCCGCGGGGTCGTTGGACGAGCAGTTCTTC
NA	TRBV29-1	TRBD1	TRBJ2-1	CSAGDRDSDMDEQFF	TGCAGCGCTGGGGACCGGGACAGCGATATGGATGAGCAGTTCTTC
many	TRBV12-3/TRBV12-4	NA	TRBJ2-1	CASSPYHNEQFF	TGTGCCAGCAGTCCCTACCACAATGAGCAGTTCTTC
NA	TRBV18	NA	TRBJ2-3	CASSPPSGTDTQYF	TGTGCCAGCTCACCACCCTCCGGCACAGATACGCAGTATTTT
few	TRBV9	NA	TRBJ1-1	CASSGGQLNTEAFF	TGTGCCAGCAGCGGAGGACAGTTGAACACTGAAGCTTTCTTT
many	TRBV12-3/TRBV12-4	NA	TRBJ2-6	CASSSSGANVLTF	TGTGCCAGCAGTTCCTCTGGGGCCAACGTCCTGACTTTC
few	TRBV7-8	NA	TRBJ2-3	CASSFRPTDTQYF	TGTGCCAGCAGTTTCAGACCAACAGATACGCAGTATTTT
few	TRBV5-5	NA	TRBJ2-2	CASSLARGYGELFF	TGTGCCAGCAGCTTGGCGAGAGGTTATGGGGAGCTGTTTTTT
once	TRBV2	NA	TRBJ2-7	CASSEEGGTTYEQYF	TGTGCCAGCAGTGAAGAGGGGGGGACAACCTACGAGCAGTACTTC
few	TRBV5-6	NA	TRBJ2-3	CASSIRDGGADTQYF	TGTGCCAGCAGCATACGGGACGGCGGGGCAGATACGCAGTATTTT
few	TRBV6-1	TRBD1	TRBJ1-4	CASRGLDEKLFF	TGTGCCAGTAGGGGGCTGGATGAAAAACTGTTTTTT
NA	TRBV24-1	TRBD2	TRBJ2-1	CATSEATSGKDEQFF	TGTGCCACCAGTGAAGCGACTAGCGGGAAGGATGAGCAGTTCTTC
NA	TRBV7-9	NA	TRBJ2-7	CASSLSPTYEQYF	TGTGCCAGCAGCTTAAGCCCCACTTACGAGCAGTACTTC
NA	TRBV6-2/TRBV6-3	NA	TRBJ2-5	CASSFDERETQYF	TGTGCCAGCAGTTTTGACGAGAGGGAGACCCAGTACTTC
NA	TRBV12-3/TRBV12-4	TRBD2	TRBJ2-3	CASSLTSGYTWGQYF	TGTGCCAGCAGTCTGACTAGCGGCTACACATGGGGGCAGTATTTT
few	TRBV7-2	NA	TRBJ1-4	CASSFSRPGELFF	TGTGCCAGCAGCTTTTCGCGCCCAGGGGAACTGTTTTTT
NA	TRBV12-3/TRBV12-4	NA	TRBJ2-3	CASRTFWVEYF	TGTGCCAGCAGGACTTTCTGGGTAGAGTATTTT
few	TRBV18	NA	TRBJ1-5	CASSPSASQPQHF	TGTGCCAGCTCACCATCAGCTTCTCAGCCCCAGCATTTT
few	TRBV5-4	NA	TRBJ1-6	CASSLGPGSPLHF	TGTGCCAGCAGCCTCGGTCCAGGCTCACCCCTCCACTTT
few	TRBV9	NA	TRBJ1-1	CASSPAPAGRNTEAFF	TGTGCCAGCAGCCCAGCCCCGGCAGGGAGGAACACTGAAGCTTTCTTT
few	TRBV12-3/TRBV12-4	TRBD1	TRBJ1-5	CASSLRTGISQPQHF	TGTGCCAGCAGTTTAAGGACAGGGATCAGTCAGCCCCAGCATTTT
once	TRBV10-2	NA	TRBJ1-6	CASSVETQPSPLHF	TGCGCCAGCAGTGTCGAGACTCAACCGTCACCCCTCCACTTT
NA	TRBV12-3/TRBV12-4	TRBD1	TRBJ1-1	CASSPIGTGKTEAFF	TGTGCCAGCAGTCCTATAGGGACAGGAAAAACTGAAGCTTTCTTT
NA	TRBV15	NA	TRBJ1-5	CATSGREGQPQHF	TGTGCCACCAGCGGCCGTGAGGGTCAGCCCCAGCATTTT
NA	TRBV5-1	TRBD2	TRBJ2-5	CASSRKTSGRPRETQYF	TGCGCCAGCAGCCGAAAGACTAGCGGGCGCCCGCGTGAGACCCAGTACTTC
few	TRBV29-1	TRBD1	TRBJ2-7	CSAADRGVSYEQYF	TGCAGCGCCGCGGACAGGGGGGTTTCCTACGAGCAGTACTTC
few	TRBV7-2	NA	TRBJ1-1	CASSLSQGMNTEAFF	TGTGCCAGCAGCTTATCGCAGGGTATGAACACTGAAGCTTTCTTT
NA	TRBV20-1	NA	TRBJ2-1	CSARDRLPDWSSYNEQFF	TGCAGTGCTAGAGACCGTCTACCGGACTGGAGCTCCTACAATGAGCAGTTCTTC
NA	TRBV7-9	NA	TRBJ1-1	CASSLVLLSGTEAFF	TGTGCCAGCAGCTTAGTTCTTTTGTCCGGCACTGAAGCTTTCTTT
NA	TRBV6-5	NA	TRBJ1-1	CASSSLGADTEAFF	TGTGCCAGCAGTTCCCTTGGGGCTGACACTGAAGCTTTCTTT
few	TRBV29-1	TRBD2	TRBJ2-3	CSVVVAGTPDTQYF	TGCAGCGTTGTGGTAGCGGGGACCCCAGATACGCAGTATTTT
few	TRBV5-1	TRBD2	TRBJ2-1	CASTSGGGYNEQFF	TGCGCCTCAACTAGCGGGGGGGGGTACAATGAGCAGTTCTTC
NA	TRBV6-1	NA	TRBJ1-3	CASRREPLSGNTIYF	TGTGCCAGCAGGCGGGAACCGCTCTCTGGAAACACCATATATTTT
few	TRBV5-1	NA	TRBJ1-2	CASSNIRVRDGYTF	TGCGCCAGCAGCAACATACGCGTTCGGGATGGCTACACCTTC
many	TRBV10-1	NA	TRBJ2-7	CASPFREQYF	TGCGCCAGTCCCTTCCGTGAGCAGTACTTC
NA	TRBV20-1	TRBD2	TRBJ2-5	CSAIGLAGGLSETQYF	TGCAGTGCTATAGGCCTAGCGGGGGGGCTGTCAGAGACCCAGTACTTC
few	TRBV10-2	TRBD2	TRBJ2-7	CASSGGGGLYEQYF	TGCGCCAGCAGTGGCGGGGGGGGACTCTACGAGCAGTACTTC